Sequencing of this T cell receptor (beta chain) was carried out in a study of blood T cell repertoires in COVID-19. For the study at large: Samples came from the United States, Italy and Spain, spanning acute and convalescent COVID-19. PBMCs, B-cell-depleted T cells, or T cells were the source of the cDNA or gDNA that made up the material.

The CDR3 has 16 amino acids. Looked up from germline, CDR1 is LGHNA and CDR2 is YNFKEQ. The ends were cut back, 0 bases at V and 7 bases at J, with 16 bases in the middle. This clone was seen once. In the original workflow: Cell counts per sample came from amplifying reference gene primers. Profiled with immunoSEQ multiplex PCR; TCRdb holds only in-frame clones, not every one. That table supplies the V and J calls and clone size; D and trimming were determined from the DNA. In the table there are 60,000 to 75,000 clones, roughly 89% of which are singletons. This clonotype was obtained from a man aged 30 to 45 with acute or convalescent COVID-19. The sequenced material came from peripheral blood. V and J are TRBV4-2 and TRBJ1-5; D is possibly TRBD1 (5 bases). In nucleotides, the CDR3 is TGTGCCAGCAGCCAAGATTTCGTGGCAGGGTGGCAGCCCCAGCATTTT. Amino acids: CASSQDFVAGWQPQHF.